These 14 T cell receptor beta chains came from one sample sequenced in a study of monozygotic twins with inflammatory bowel disease. Using the 5' RACE reads, TCRdb records one entry per CDR3 protein without DNA. Recorded for this sample: around 400,000 distinct CDR3 sequences. The sequencing sample was made of blood. These receptors all stem from a human donor with ulcerative colitis or Crohn's disease, or a healthy co-twin of an affected twin (not recorded which).

The V call is TRBV20-1, the J call TRBJ2-4; TCRdb's assignment of TRBD1 cannot be checked, as there is no DNA. CDR3 length: 15 amino acids. The germline gives CDR1 DFQATT, CDR2 SNEGSKA (reference sequence). The CDR3 protein is CSGTTLGGTKNIQYF.

V is TRBV3-1 and J is TRBJ2-7; TCRdb outputs TRBD2, but without DNA this stays unchecked. The CDR3 contains 15 residues. Germline values: CDR1 LGHDT, CDR2 YNNKEL (reference sequence). The CDR3 sequence: CASSQGGLGPYEQYF.

This chain links TRBV6-5 with TRBJ1-3. Germline V gene data show CDR1 as MNHEY and CDR2 as SVGAGI. CDR3 length equals 15 residues. The CDR3 is CASSSYSYSGNTIYF.

The genes are TRBV5-1 and TRBJ2-7; TCRdb proposes TRBD2, but this gene call is untestable without DNA. The CDR3 is 14 residues long. The germline CDR1 and CDR2 sequences are SGHRS and YFSETQ. The CDR3 loop is CASSREGGSYEQYF.

The J gene is TRBJ2-7, the V gene TRBV27; TCRdb's D gene call, TRBD2, goes unchecked for lack of DNA. The germline V gene encodes CDR1 MNHEY and CDR2 SMNVEV (reference sequence). This CDR3 region has 14 residues. The CDR3 loop is CASSLSGLTYEQYF.

The V call is TRBV27, the J call TRBJ1-3. Germline assignment: CDR1 MNHEY and CDR2 SMNVEV (reference sequence). The CDR3 extends over 13 amino acids. CDR3 sequence reads: CASSGRVGNTIYF.

The V call is TRBV20-1, the J call TRBJ2-4; TCRdb returns TRBD1, unconfirmable since there is no DNA. This CDR3 has 14 amino acids. The germline V gene encodes CDR1 DFQATT and CDR2 SNEGSKA (reference sequence). CDR3 sequence reads: CSVLPRDGKNIQYF.

The chain recombines TRBV30 with TRBJ2-5; without DNA, the TCRdb call of TRBD1 cannot be checked. Germline CDR1 is GTSNPN and CDR2 is SVGIG (reference sequence). This CDR3 has 13 residues. CDR3 sequence reads: CAWRQGSGETQYF.

The chain couples TRBV6-1 to TRBJ1-3. Germline loops: CDR1 MNHNS, CDR2 SASEGT. This CDR3 is built from 13 residues. CDR3 amino acids: CASSGQRGNTIYF.

CDR3 region: CSSTDRGRGTEAFF. The genes are TRBV20-1 and TRBJ1-1; there is no DNA to check the TCRdb D call of TRBD1. In germline, CDR1 is DFQATT, CDR2 SNEGSKA (reference sequence). This CDR3 is 14 amino acids long.

The rearrangement joins TRBV20-1 to TRBJ2-7; the D gene TCRdb calls, TRBD1, cannot be checked with no DNA. From germline, CDR1 is DFQATT and CDR2 SNEGSKA (reference sequence). CDR3 length equals 15 residues. The CDR3 region is CSARVLPGQGYEQYF.

The chain recombines TRBV20-1 with TRBJ2-7; the TCRdb call, TRBD1, lacks DNA for checking. Germline loops: CDR1 DFQATT, CDR2 SNEGSKA (reference sequence). The CDR3 has 14 residues. CDR3 sequence reads: CSASREDRGYEQYF.

This chain joins TRBV20-1 and TRBJ1-2; the D gene TCRdb calls, TRBD1, cannot be checked with no DNA. The CDR3 has 13 residues. Germline assignment: CDR1 DFQATT and CDR2 SNEGSKA (reference sequence). CDR3 residues: CSVPGRTSYGYTF.

The chain is built from TRBV4-2 and TRBJ2-5; TCRdb lists TRBD1, though no DNA is available to test this call. The CDR3 has 15 amino acids. From germline, CDR1 is LGHNA and CDR2 YNFKEQ. CDR3 amino acids: CASSQDPGAQETQYF.